The 6 T cell receptor beta chains below come from one sample, sequenced in a study of spatial heterogeneity in lung cancer. Time point noted: blood at routine non-recurrence follow-up after resection. From tumor, nontumor lung or frozen PBMC, whole RNA was taken unsorted for sequencing. In TCRdb, the 5' RACE reads were re-called with MiXCR into one record per CDR3 protein. The sample lists under 30,000 distinct CDR3 sequences; under 6.5% were seen once. Sequenced material: PBMCs, taken at follow-up. The receptors shown here come from a male donor with early-stage non-small cell lung cancer.

This clonotype has ten or more counts. The J gene is TRBJ2-5, the V gene TRBV20-1; TRBD1 might be the D (6 bases). CDR1 DFQATT and CDR2 SNEGSKA come from the germline V gene (reference sequence). The CDR3 has 13 residues. The V end lost 6 bases, the J end lost 1 base, and 12 bases lay between the germline ends. CDR3 DNA: TGCAGTGCCCCCCGACAGGCCCAAGAGACCCAGTACTTC. This codes for CSAPRQAQETQYF.

This clonotype was seen repeatedly, ten times or more. This sequence joins TRBV4-2 and TRBJ2-3; D remains ambiguous. The CDR3 consists of 13 residues. Germline CDR1 and CDR2: LGHNA and YNFKEQ. Between the trimmed V and J ends, which lost 1 base and 5 bases, there was a span of 7 bases. The CDR3 DNA follows: TGTGCCAGCAGCCAAGTGGGTGTAGATACGCAGTATTTT. Translated: CASSQVGVDTQYF.

This chain connects TRBV20-1 to TRBJ1-6; unclear D gene. Germline V CDR1 and CDR2: DFQATT, SNEGSKA (reference sequence). The CDR3 runs to 16 residues. V lost 2 bases to trimming and J lost 0 bases, with 11 bases between them. As DNA, the CDR3 is TGCAGTGCTAGACCCGGACTCATCTCCTATAATTCACCCCTCCACTTT. This gives the protein CSARPGLISYNSPLHF.

This clonotype was seen at least ten times. CDR3 amino acids: CASSFSGDNEQFF. CDR3 nucleotides: TGTGCCAGCAGCTTCTCCGGAGACAATGAGCAGTTCTTC. V gene TRBV11-1 combines with J gene TRBJ2-1; D gene unclear. CDR1 is SGHAT, CDR2 FQDESV, per germline (reference sequence). The V end was cut by 3 bases, the J end by 5 bases, with 8 bases between. The CDR3 is 13 residues long.

At least ten counts were recorded for this clonotype. V usage is TRBV20-1 and J usage is TRBJ2-5; unclear D gene. Germline V gene lookup returns CDR1 DFQATT and CDR2 SNEGSKA (reference sequence). The CDR3 consists of 15 residues. Trimming cost V 3 bases and J 3 bases, with 17 bases left between them. The CDR3: CSASLIRLSKETQYF. DNA of the CDR3: TGCAGTGCTAGCTTAATACGGCTGTCCAAAGAGACCCAGTACTTC.

This clonotype came up many times. The gene calls are TRBV4-1 and TRBJ2-3, with D perhaps matching TRBD2 (6 bases). This CDR3 has 16 residues. V lost 5 bases and J lost 4, with 19 bases in between. Per germline, CDR1 MGHRA and CDR2 YSYEKL. CDR3 in amino acids: CASSSPPRDFSDTQYF. CDR3 nucleotides: TGCGCCAGCAGCTCCCCACCCCGGGACTTCTCAGATACGCAGTATTTT.